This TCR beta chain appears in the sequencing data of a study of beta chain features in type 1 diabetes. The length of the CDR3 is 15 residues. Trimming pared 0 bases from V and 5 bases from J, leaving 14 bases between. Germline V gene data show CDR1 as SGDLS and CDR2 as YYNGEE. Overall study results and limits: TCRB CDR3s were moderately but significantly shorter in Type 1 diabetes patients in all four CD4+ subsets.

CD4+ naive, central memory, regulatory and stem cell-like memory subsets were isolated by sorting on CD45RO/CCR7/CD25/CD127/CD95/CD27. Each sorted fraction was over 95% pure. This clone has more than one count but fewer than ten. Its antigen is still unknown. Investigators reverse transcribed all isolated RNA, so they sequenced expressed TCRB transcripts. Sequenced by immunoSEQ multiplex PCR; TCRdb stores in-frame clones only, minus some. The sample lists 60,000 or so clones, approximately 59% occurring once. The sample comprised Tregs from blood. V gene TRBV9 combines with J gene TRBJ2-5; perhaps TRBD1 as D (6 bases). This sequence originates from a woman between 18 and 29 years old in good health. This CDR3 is CASSVGAGDWETQYF. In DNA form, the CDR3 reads TGTGCCAGCAGCGTAGGGGCAGGGGATTGGGAGACCCAGTACTTC.